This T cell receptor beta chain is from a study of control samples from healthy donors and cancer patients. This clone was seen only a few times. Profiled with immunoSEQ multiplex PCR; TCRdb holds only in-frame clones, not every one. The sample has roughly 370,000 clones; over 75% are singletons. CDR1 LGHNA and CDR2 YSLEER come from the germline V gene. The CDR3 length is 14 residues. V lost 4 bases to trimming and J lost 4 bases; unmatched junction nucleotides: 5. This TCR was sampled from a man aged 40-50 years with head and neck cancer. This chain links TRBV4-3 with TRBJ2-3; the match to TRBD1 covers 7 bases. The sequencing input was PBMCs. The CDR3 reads CASSLRTGPDTQYF. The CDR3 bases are TGCGCCAGCAGCCTTCGGACAGGTCCAGATACGCAGTATTTT.